A single sample gave rise to the 7 T cell receptor beta chains below, sequenced in a study of blood T cell repertoires in COVID-19. Method: immunoSEQ multiplex PCR; TCRdb's copy keeps in-frame clones and lacks some. The sample gives about 190,000 clones, approximately 91% of which show up once; approximately 6.7% is in the top ten. Sequencing was done on a sample of peripheral blood. The receptors were sampled from a man between 40 and 49 years old with acute or convalescent COVID-19.

CDR3 sequence (DNA): TGTGCCAGCAGGCAGGGGTTGGAGACCCAGTACTTC. Its translation: CASRQGLETQYF. The V gene is TRBV6-5, the J gene TRBJ2-5; TRBD1 might be the D (6 bases). Germline CDR1 MNHEY, CDR2 SVGAGI. This CDR3 comprises 12 residues. The germline V and J ends were trimmed by 6 bases and 5 bases, with 10 bases remaining between them.

The gene calls are TRBV15 and TRBJ1-1; 10 bases are a match to TRBD1. Trimming took 4 bases from V and 3 from J; bases not matched to a gene: 5. This CDR3 spans 15 amino acids. CDR1 LNHNV and CDR2 YYDKDF come from the germline V gene (reference sequence). The DNA for the CDR3 is TGTGCCACCAGCACCCCCGGGACAGGGGACACTGAAGCTTTCTTT. Amino acids: CATSTPGTGDTEAFF.

The table lists this clone with a few counts. V usage is TRBV3-1 (or the pseudogene TRBV3-2) and J usage is TRBJ2-2; D unresolved. This CDR3 has 16 amino acids. V was clipped by 1 base and J by 2 bases, with 11 bases between them. CDR1 LGHDT and CDR2 YNNKEL come from the germline V gene (reference sequence). The CDR3 spells CASSQVWAANTGELFF. The DNA of the CDR3 is TGTGCCAGCAGCCAAGTTTGGGCAGCAAACACCGGGGAGCTGTTTTTT.

In this sample, this clone turned up a few times. The chain couples TRBV7-2 to TRBJ1-5; no reliable D call. This CDR3 contains 15 residues. V was clipped by 1 base and J by 0 bases, with 7 bases between them. Germline V gives CDR1 SGHTA, CDR2 FQGNSA. The CDR3 here is CASSLDADSNQPQHF. For the CDR3, the DNA is TGTGCCAGCAGCTTAGACGCGGATAGCAATCAGCCCCAGCATTTT.

The V and J genes are TRBV19 and TRBJ2-2; TRBD1 aligns across 7 bases. The CDR3 has 15 residues. V lost 5 bases and J lost 3; bases outside the gene matches: 6. CDR1 and CDR2 (germline): LNHDA, SQIVND (reference sequence). Here the CDR3 reads CASSDGTEYTGELFF. The CDR3 DNA follows: TGTGCCAGTAGTGACGGGACAGAATACACCGGGGAGCTGTTTTTT.

This sequence joins TRBV15 and TRBJ2-7; TRBD1 might be the D (5 bases). In germline, CDR1 is LNHNV, CDR2 YYDKDF (reference sequence). This CDR3 region has 14 residues. Deletions cut 4 bases from V and 2 bases from J, with 12 bases between. The CDR3 reads CATSTGAGTYEQYF. CDR3 nucleotide sequence: TGTGCCACCAGCACTGGGGCAGGGACCTACGAGCAGTACTTC. Full variable domain (rest looked up from reference TRBV15 and TRBJ2-7): DAMVIQNPRYQVTQFGKPVTLSCSQTLNHNVMYWYQQKSSQAPKLLFHYYDKDFNNEADTPDNFQSRRPNTSFCFLDIRSPGLGDTAMYLCATSTGAGTYEQYFGPGTRLTVT.

This chain connects TRBV19 to TRBJ1-1; no reliable D call. CDR1 is LNHDA and CDR2 is SQIVND in the germline V gene (reference sequence). This CDR3 spans 14 amino acids. With 5 bases removed from V and 0 bases from J, the gap between germline ends came to 10 bases. CDR3 sequence reads: CASSQQSMNTEAFF. As DNA, the CDR3 is TGTGCCAGTAGTCAACAGTCGATGAACACTGAAGCTTTCTTT.